Below are 5 T cell receptor beta chains sequenced from a single sample in a study of T cell therapy after organ transplantation. No cognate antigen is known for these TCRs. Time point: 4-8 weeks after completion of therapy. TCRdb keeps only in-frame clones here, not all; method: immunoSEQ multiplex PCR. The data hold about 4,800 clones, with about two thirds observed a single time. The specimen was CD8+ T cells from blood, collected after autologous CMV-specific T cell therapy. The receptors were sampled from a human patient who had received a solid organ transplant and had CMV disease. Some T cells may be supplied by the graft donor.

By share, this clone counts as medium-sized. V usage is TRBV21-1 and J usage is TRBJ1-5; the table gives TRBD1 as D, unverified against the DNA. TRBV21-1 is a documented pseudogene. The CDR3 has 17 amino acids. Here the CDR3 reads CASSKDRGDRGRQPQHF. The CDR3 DNA sequence: TGTGCCAGCAGCAAAGATCGGGGGGACAGGGGGAGGCAGCCCCAGCATTTT.

In nucleotides, the CDR3 is TGTGCCAGCAGCCCCCCTTGGGGGGGAGGCACAGATACGCAGTATTTT. This encodes CASSPPWGGGTDTQYF. The chain uses TRBV7-9 and TRBJ2-3; 7 nucleotides agree with TRBD2. J lost 1 base, V lost 5 bases, and 9 bases had no gene match. The CDR3 contains 16 residues. Germline CDR1 and CDR2: SEHNR and FQNEAQ (reference sequence).

The J gene is TRBJ2-3, the V gene TRBV7-2, with a possible D match to TRBD2 (5 bases). The V gene lost 7 bases and the J gene lost 4 bases, with 18 bases spanning the gap. Per germline, CDR1 SGHTA and CDR2 FQGNSA. CDR3 length: 15 amino acids. The CDR3 sequence is CASKADSILADTQYF. The CDR3 region has the DNA TGTGCCAGCAAAGCGGATTCTATCCTTGCAGATACGCAGTATTTT.

This rearrangement joins TRBV6-1 to TRBJ1-4; 7 positions match TRBD1. Losses at the gene ends were 7 bases for V and 9 bases for J; bases not matched to a gene: 14. CDR1 and CDR2 (germline): MNHNS, SASEGT. The CDR3 sequence is 15 residues long. The CDR3 sequence: CASKRGTGTEQKLFF. As DNA, the CDR3 is TGTGCCAGCAAAAGGGGAACCGGGACAGAACAAAAACTGTTTTTT.

The chain has TRBV7-6 and TRBJ2-2; weak D call: TRBD1 (6 bases). The CDR3 has 15 amino acids. V lost 3 bases, J lost 0 bases, and 8 bases lay in between. Per the germline V gene, CDR1 is SGHVS and CDR2 is FNYEAQ. The CDR3 DNA follows: TGTGCCAGCAGCTTGGGACACCCGAACACCGGGGAGCTGTTTTTT. Residues: CASSLGHPNTGELFF. The variable domain in full, completed from reference TRBV7-6 and TRBJ2-2, reads GAGVSQSPRYKVTKRGQDVALRCDPISGHVSLYWYRQALGQGPEFLTYFNYEAQQDKSGLPNDRFSAERPEGSISTLTIQRTEQRDSAMYRCASSLGHPNTGELFFGEGSRLTVL.